This T cell receptor (beta chain) comes out of a study of cytomegalovirus exposure and HLA in healthy donors. Study outcomes and limitations: In a later analysis, a missense DCLRE1C variant was linked to TCR beta V- and J-gene trimming. Donor immune exposure was known only as CMV serostatus.

CDR3 length equals 13 residues. Germline loops: CDR1 MNHEY, CDR2 SVGAGI. Losses at the gene ends were 6 bases for V and 6 bases for J; bases not matched to a gene: 4. Notes on this clone: Its antigen is still unknown.

It was with 60 Vbeta and 13 Jbeta primers that the PCR ran. Generated by immunoSEQ multiplex PCR, the TCRdb table keeps only in-frame clones and is missing some. The profile shows under 250,000 clones, more than 75% of them singletons. The chain joins TRBV6-5 to TRBJ2-7; 11 bases fit TRBD2. Sequencing was performed on PBMCs. The sequence derives from a male donor in good health and CMV-seronegative. CDR3 sequence: CASRLGTSGEQYF. The DNA of the CDR3 is TGTGCCAGCAGGCTCGGGACTAGCGGCGAGCAGTACTTC.